This T cell receptor (beta chain) was sequenced for a study of control samples from healthy donors and cancer patients. Repertoires were generated with immunoSEQ multiplex PCR, while TCRdb's copy carries only in-frame clones and drops some. Among 60,000 to 85,000 clones listed, about 92% were seen once. The CDR3 covers 15 residues. Trimming cost V 4 bases and J 4 bases, with 14 bases left between them. The germline CDR1 and CDR2 sequences are SGHRS and YFSETQ. This sequence was found in a woman between 55 and 75 years old in good health. What was sequenced was blood. The chain couples TRBV5-1 to TRBJ2-2; D perhaps matches TRBD2 (6 bases). CDR3 DNA: TGCGCCAGCAGCATCGGGGGAAGTAGCACCGGGGAGCTGTTTTTT. The encoded protein is CASSIGGSSTGELFF.